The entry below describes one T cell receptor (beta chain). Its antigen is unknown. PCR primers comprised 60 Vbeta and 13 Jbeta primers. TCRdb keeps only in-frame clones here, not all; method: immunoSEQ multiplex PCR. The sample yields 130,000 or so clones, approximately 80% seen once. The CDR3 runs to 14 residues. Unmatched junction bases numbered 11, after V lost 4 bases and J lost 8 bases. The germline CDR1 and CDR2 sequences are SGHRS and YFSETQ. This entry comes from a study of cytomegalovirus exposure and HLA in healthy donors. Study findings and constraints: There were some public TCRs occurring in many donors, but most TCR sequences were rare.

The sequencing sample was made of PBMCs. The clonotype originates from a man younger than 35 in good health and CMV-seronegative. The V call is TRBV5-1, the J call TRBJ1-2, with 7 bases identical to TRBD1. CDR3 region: CASSRGQADEGYTF. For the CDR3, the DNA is TGCGCCAGCAGCAGAGGACAGGCCGACGAGGGCTACACCTTC.